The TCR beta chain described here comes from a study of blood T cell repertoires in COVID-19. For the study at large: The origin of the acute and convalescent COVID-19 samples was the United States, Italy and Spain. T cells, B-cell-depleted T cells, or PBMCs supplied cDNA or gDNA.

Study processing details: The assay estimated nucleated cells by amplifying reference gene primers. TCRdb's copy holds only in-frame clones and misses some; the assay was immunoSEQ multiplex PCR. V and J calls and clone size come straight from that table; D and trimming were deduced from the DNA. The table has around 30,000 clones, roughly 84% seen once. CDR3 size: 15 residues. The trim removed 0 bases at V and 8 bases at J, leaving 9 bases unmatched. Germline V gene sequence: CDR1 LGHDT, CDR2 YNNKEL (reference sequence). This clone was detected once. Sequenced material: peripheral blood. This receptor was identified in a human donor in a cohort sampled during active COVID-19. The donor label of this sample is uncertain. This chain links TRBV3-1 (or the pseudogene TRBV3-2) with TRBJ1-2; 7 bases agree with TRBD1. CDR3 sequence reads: CASSQDLRGRRGYTF. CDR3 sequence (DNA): TGTGCCAGCAGCCAAGATCTGAGGGGGCGCCGGGGCTACACCTTC.